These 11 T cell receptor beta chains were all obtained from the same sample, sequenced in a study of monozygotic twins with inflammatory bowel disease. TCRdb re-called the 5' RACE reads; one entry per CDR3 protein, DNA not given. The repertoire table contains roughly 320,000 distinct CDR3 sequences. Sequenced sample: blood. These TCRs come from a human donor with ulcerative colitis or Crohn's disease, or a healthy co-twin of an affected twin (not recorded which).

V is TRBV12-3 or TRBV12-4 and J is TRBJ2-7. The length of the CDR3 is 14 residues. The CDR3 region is CASRIAGSRYEQYF.

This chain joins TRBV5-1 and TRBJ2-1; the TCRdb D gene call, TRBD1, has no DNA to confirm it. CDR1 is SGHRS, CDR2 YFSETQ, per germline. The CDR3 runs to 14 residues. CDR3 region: CGSKETGSHNEQFF.

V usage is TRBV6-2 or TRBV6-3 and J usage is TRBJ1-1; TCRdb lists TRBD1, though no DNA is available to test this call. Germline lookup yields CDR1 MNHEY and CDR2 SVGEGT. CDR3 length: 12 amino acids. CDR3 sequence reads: CASSRRGTEAFF.

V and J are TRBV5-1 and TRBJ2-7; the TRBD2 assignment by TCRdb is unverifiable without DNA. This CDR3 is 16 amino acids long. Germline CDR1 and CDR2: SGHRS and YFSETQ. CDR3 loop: CASSWLGTSENYEQYF.

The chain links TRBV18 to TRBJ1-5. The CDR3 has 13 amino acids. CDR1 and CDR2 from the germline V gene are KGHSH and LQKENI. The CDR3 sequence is CASSREADQPQHF. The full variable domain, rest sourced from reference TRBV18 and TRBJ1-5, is NAGVMQNPRHLVRRRGQEARLRCSPMKGHSHVYWYRQLPEEGLKFMVYLQKENIIDESGMPKERFSAEFPKEGPSILRIQQVVRGDSAAYFCASSREADQPQHFGDGTRLSIL.

CDR3 loop: CASSQPIGSGNTIYF. The chain combines TRBV4-1 with TRBJ1-3. The CDR3 contains 15 residues. Looked up from germline, CDR1 is MGHRA and CDR2 is YSYEKL.

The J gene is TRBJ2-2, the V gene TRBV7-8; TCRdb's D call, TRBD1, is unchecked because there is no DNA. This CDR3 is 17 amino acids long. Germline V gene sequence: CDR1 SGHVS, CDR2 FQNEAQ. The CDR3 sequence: CASSPGLRGKGAGELFF.

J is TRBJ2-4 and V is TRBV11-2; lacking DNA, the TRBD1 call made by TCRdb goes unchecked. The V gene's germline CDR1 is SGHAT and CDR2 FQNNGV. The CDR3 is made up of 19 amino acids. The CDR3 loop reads CASSLGGSHTGGAKNIQYF.

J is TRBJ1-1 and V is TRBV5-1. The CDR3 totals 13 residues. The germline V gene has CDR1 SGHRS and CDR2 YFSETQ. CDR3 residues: CASSSSPPLGTFF.

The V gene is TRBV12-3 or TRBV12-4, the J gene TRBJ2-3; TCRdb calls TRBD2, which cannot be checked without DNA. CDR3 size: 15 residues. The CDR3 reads CASSPGLTFTDTQYF.

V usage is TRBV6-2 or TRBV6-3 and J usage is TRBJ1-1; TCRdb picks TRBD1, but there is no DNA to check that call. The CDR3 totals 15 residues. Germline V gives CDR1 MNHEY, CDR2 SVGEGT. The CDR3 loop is CASSYSSRGNTEAFF.